This is a list of T cell receptor beta chains from one sample in a study of shared clonotypes between healthy human individuals. Sequencing used immunoSEQ multiplex PCR; TCRdb keeps in-frame clones, though not all of them. The sample carries around 620,000 clones, 95% recorded once. The source material was naive CD8+ T cells sorted from blood. The receptors here all came from a woman in her twenties or thirties in good health. Both conserved end residues are part of each CDR3. The D gene is left open where the match is weak. Clone size is shown for a subset of rows, as once, few, many or a class of expanded clone.

16 TRBD1 TRBJ2-1 TRBV7-3 NA CASSVHRGSSYNEQFF TGTGCCAGCAGCGTCCACAGGGGAAGCTCCTACAATGAGCAGTTCTTC
17 TRBD2 TRBJ2-3 TRBV5-3 NA CARSLALGTSVTDTQYF TGTGCCAGAAGCTTGGCTCTTGGGACTAGCGTAACAGATACGCAGTATTTT
15 NA TRBJ2-1 TRBV27 NA CASSLTSQGNNEQFF TGTGCCAGCAGTTTAACCAGCCAGGGAAACAATGAGCAGTTCTTC
14 TRBD2 TRBJ2-7 TRBV27 NA CASSFAAGGYEQYF TGTGCCAGCAGTTTCGCAGCGGGAGGCTACGAGCAGTACTTC
16 NA TRBJ1-1 TRBV15 NA CATSRNPGQSNTEAFF TGTGCCACCAGCAGAAATCCCGGACAGTCGAACACTGAAGCTTTCTTT
13 NA TRBJ2-7 TRBV28 NA CASRLSWNYEQYF TGTGCCAGCAGACTGAGCTGGAACTACGAGCAGTACTTC
14 TRBD1 TRBJ2-7 TRBV11-3 NA CASSSSTGGYEQYF TGTGCCAGCAGCTCCTCCACAGGGGGCTACGAGCAGTACTTC
16 TRBD1 TRBJ2-2 TRBV11-2 NA CASSLPGTGLTGELFF TGTGCCAGCAGCTTGCCCGGGACAGGGCTCACCGGGGAGCTGTTTTTT
13 NA TRBJ2-1 TRBV9 NA CASSVERIDEQFF TGTGCCAGCAGCGTCGAGAGGATCGATGAGCAGTTCTTC
15 NA TRBJ2-7 TRBV5-1 NA CASSLGVGRSYEQYF TGCGCCAGCAGCCTGGGCGTCGGCAGGAGCTACGAGCAGTACTTC
14 NA TRBJ2-7 TRBV10-2 NA CASRDQDGSYEQYF TGCGCCAGCAGGGACCAGGACGGCTCCTACGAGCAGTACTTC
14 TRBD2 TRBJ2-2 TRBV28 once CASSLVGGAGELFF TGTGCCAGCAGCTTGGTGGGAGGGGCCGGGGAGCTGTTTTTT
17 TRBD2 TRBJ2-2 TRBV28 NA CASSAGTSGILTGELFF TGTGCCAGCAGTGCCGGGACTAGCGGGATCCTCACCGGGGAGCTGTTTTTT
12 NA TRBJ1-5 TRBV28 NA CASGYSNQPQHF TGTGCCAGCGGGTATAGCAATCAGCCCCAGCATTTT
18 NA TRBJ2-2 TRBV15 NA CATSSFRGKGLGAGELFF TGTGCCACCAGCAGTTTCAGGGGAAAGGGGTTAGGGGCCGGGGAGCTGTTTTTT
14 NA TRBJ2-7 TRBV19 NA CASSINLLDYEQYF TGTGCCAGTAGTATAAACCTTCTGGACTACGAGCAGTACTTC
11 NA TRBJ1-1 TRBV9 NA CASSTGMRAFF TGTGCCAGCAGCACCGGGATGAGGGCTTTCTTT
15 TRBD1 TRBJ2-7 TRBV10-3 NA CAISESSGGGYEQYF TGTGCCATCAGTGAGTCTTCAGGGGGCGGCTACGAGCAGTACTTC
16 TRBD2 TRBJ2-1 TRBV9 NA CASSVAGGSSYNEQFF TGTGCCAGCAGCGTAGCTGGCGGGAGCTCCTACAATGAGCAGTTCTTC
13 TRBD1 TRBJ1-1 TRBV9 NA CASSARTGNEAFF TGTGCCAGCAGCGCCAGGACAGGGAACGAAGCTTTCTTT
17 NA TRBJ1-1 TRBV6-1 NA CASSEAPNDRGGTEAFF TGTGCCAGCAGTGAAGCCCCCAATGATCGGGGTGGCACTGAAGCTTTCTTT
15 NA TRBJ2-7 TRBV4-1 NA CASSQGTVVSYEQYF TGCGCCAGCAGCCAAGGGACGGTCGTCTCCTACGAGCAGTACTTC
14 NA TRBJ2-5 TRBV6-5 NA CASRLFEYQETQYF TGTGCCAGCCGCTTGTTTGAGTACCAAGAGACCCAGTACTTC
15 TRBD1 TRBJ1-1 TRBV5-1 NA CASSLTTGMNTEAFF TGCGCCAGCAGCCTTACGACAGGGATGAACACTGAAGCTTTCTTT
13 NA TRBJ2-1 TRBV7-9 NA CASSVLQAHEQFF TGTGCCAGCAGCGTCCTTCAAGCTCATGAGCAGTTCTTC
15 TRBD2 TRBJ2-3 TRBV4-2 NA CASSRTREALDTQYF TGTGCCAGCAGCCGAACTCGGGAGGCCTTGGATACGCAGTATTTT
18 TRBD2 TRBJ2-7 TRBV5-4 NA CASSPGTSGRSYSYEQYF TGTGCCAGCAGCCCCGGGACTAGCGGGAGAAGTTATTCCTACGAGCAGTACTTC
11 NA TRBJ2-7 TRBV29-1 NA CSVEDYYEQYF TGCAGCGTTGAAGACTACTACGAGCAGTACTTC
15 TRBD2 TRBJ2-7 TRBV5-6 NA CASSSKGLAAYEQYF TGTGCCAGCAGCTCCAAGGGACTAGCGGCCTACGAGCAGTACTTC
17 TRBD2 TRBJ2-5 TRBV11-2 NA CASSPRTGRPSMETQYF TGTGCCAGCAGCCCGAGGACCGGGAGGCCGTCAATGGAGACCCAGTACTTC
15 NA TRBJ2-5 TRBV6-5 NA CASSYSGADGETQYF TGTGCCAGCAGTTACTCTGGGGCCGATGGGGAGACCCAGTACTTC
15 TRBD2 TRBJ2-7 TRBV5-6 once CASSGGTSEAYEQYF TGTGCCAGCAGCGGAGGGACTAGCGAGGCCTACGAGCAGTACTTC
15 TRBD1 TRBJ1-4 TRBV4-1 NA CASSQGDSSAEKLFF TGCGCCAGCAGCCAAGGGGACAGTTCCGCTGAAAAACTGTTTTTT
11 NA TRBJ1-1 TRBV2 NA CANQQGVETFF TGTGCCAACCAACAGGGAGTGGAAACTTTCTTT
16 TRBD2 TRBJ2-7 TRBV4-1 NA CASSQDTSGLNYEQYF TGCGCCAGCAGCCAAGACACTAGCGGGCTAAACTACGAGCAGTACTTC
13 NA TRBJ2-2 TRBV4-1 NA CASSQSVVGELFF TGCGCCAGCAGCCAATCGGTGGTCGGGGAGCTGTTTTTT
15 NA TRBJ2-2 TRBV5-4 NA CASSSGALSTGELFF TGTGCCAGCAGCTCCGGGGCGTTGAGCACCGGGGAGCTGTTTTTT
14 NA TRBJ1-1 TRBV4-1 NA CASSDRTAYTEAFF TGCGCCAGCAGCGATAGGACAGCGTACACTGAAGCTTTCTTT
19 NA TRBJ2-6 TRBV15 NA CATSRVGTLVDSGANVLTF TGTGCCACCAGCAGAGTGGGGACCCTGGTGGACTCTGGGGCCAACGTCCTGACTTTC
15 TRBD1 TRBJ2-7 TRBV19 NA CASSWSVDRVYEQYF TGTGCCAGTAGTTGGTCGGTCGACAGGGTATACGAGCAGTACTTC
12 NA TRBJ1-6 TRBV11-2 NA CASSLEGVPLHF TGTGCCAGCAGCTTAGAAGGGGTACCCCTCCACTTT
16 TRBD2 TRBJ2-7 TRBV19 once CASSIHSGLMPYEQYF TGTGCCAGTAGTATTCATAGCGGGCTGATGCCCTACGAGCAGTACTTC
13 NA TRBJ2-3 TRBV7-6 NA CASSLGGTDTQYF TGTGCCAGCAGCTTAGGGGGTACGGATACGCAGTATTTT
19 TRBD2 TRBJ2-1 TRBV28 NA CASSFSPSGKDPSYNEQFF TGTGCCAGCAGTTTCTCCCCCAGCGGGAAGGACCCCTCCTACAATGAGCAGTTCTTC
12 TRBD1 TRBJ2-7 TRBV5-6 NA CASSIQGAEQYF TGTGCCAGCAGCATCCAGGGGGCCGAGCAGTACTTC
15 TRBD2 TRBJ2-7 TRBV13 once CASSLGTSGYYEQYF TGTGCCAGCAGCTTGGGGACTAGCGGATACTACGAGCAGTACTTC
16 NA TRBJ2-1 TRBV9 NA CASSVESGAGDNEQFF TGTGCCAGCAGCGTAGAGTCGGGAGCAGGAGACAATGAGCAGTTCTTC
18 TRBD2 TRBJ2-2 TRBV28 NA CASSLGTSTPLDHGELFF TGTGCCAGCAGCCTCGGGACTAGCACTCCTTTAGACCACGGGGAGCTGTTTTTT
14 NA TRBJ2-7 TRBV18 NA CASSPEQRNYEQYF TGTGCCAGCTCACCGGAGCAGCGAAACTACGAGCAGTACTTC
15 TRBD1 TRBJ2-5 TRBV5-4 NA CASSPGTGGRETQYF TGTGCCAGCAGTCCCGGGACAGGGGGACGAGAGACCCAGTACTTC
13 NA TRBJ2-7 TRBV15 NA CATAMGASYEQYF TGTGCCACCGCGATGGGGGCTTCCTACGAGCAGTACTTC
15 TRBD2 TRBJ2-1 TRBV13 NA CASSLGGRAYNEQFF TGTGCCAGCAGCTTAGGCGGGAGGGCGTACAATGAGCAGTTCTTC
15 TRBD2 TRBJ2-1 TRBV9 NA CASSASGRGGNEQFF TGTGCCAGCAGCGCTAGCGGGAGGGGGGGCAATGAGCAGTTCTTC
11 NA TRBJ2-7 TRBV5-4 NA CASSSPHEQYF TGTGCCAGCAGCTCGCCCCACGAGCAGTACTTC
14 TRBD1 TRBJ1-2 TRBV5-4 NA CASSHDRGVYGYTF TGTGCCAGCAGCCATGACAGGGGAGTCTATGGCTACACCTTC
17 NA TRBJ2-7 TRBV21-1 NA CASSTFGGQGPPYEQYF TGTGCCAGCAGCACCTTCGGGGGGCAGGGGCCGCCCTACGAGCAGTACTTC
13 NA TRBJ2-1 TRBV5-1 NA CASSLGGDNEQFF TGCGCCAGCAGCTTGGGTGGTGACAATGAGCAGTTCTTC
15 NA TRBJ2-2 TRBV13 once CASSPPEPNTGELFF TGTGCCAGCAGCCCCCCGGAACCAAACACCGGGGAGCTGTTTTTT
12 TRBD1 TRBJ1-2 TRBV27 NA CASSSGGYGYTF TGTGCCAGCTCCTCAGGGGGCTATGGCTACACCTTC